The 23 T cell receptor beta chains below all came from one sample that was sequenced in a study of shared clonotypes between healthy human individuals. TCRdb's table, derived via immunoSEQ multiplex PCR, lists solely in-frame clones and lacks some. The table shows about 2.1 million clones, with just under 95% occurring only once. The naive CD8 fraction comprised CD45RO-negative cells positively selected for CCR7 and excluded terminally differentiated effector memory CD45RA+ cells. The sequencing sample was made of naive CD8+ T cells from PBMCs. The origin of the receptors is a man aged 18 to 29 in good health. Some clones in this sample may be carry-over from other donors' samples.

The chain has TRBV5-6 and TRBJ1-1; D possibly corresponds to TRBD1 (6 bases). Germline loops: CDR1 SGHDT, CDR2 YYEEEE. The CDR3 runs 12 residues. V lost 0 bases and J 12 bases, leaving 12 bases between the germline ends. The chain's CDR3 is CASSLEQGWTFF. CDR3 nucleotide sequence: TGTGCCAGCAGCTTGGAACAGGGTTGGACTTTCTTT.

The J gene is TRBJ2-7, the V gene TRBV28; TRBD1 matches 10 bases. From germline, CDR1 is MDHEN and CDR2 SYDVKM. The CDR3 length is 17 residues. With 5 bases clipped from V and 0 bases from J, the junction kept 10 bases outside the gene matches. The chain's CDR3 is CASSPDRGGTASYEQYF. CDR3 bases: TGTGCCAGCAGTCCGGACAGGGGGGGGACAGCCTCCTACGAGCAGTACTTC.

This chain joins TRBV6-1 and TRBJ1-1; no reliable D call. Germline V gene sequence: CDR1 MNHNS, CDR2 SASEGT. The ends were cut back, 3 bases at V and 0 bases at J, with 14 bases in the middle. This CDR3 has 16 amino acids. This chain's CDR3 is CASSDGRWVMNTEAFF. DNA for the CDR3: TGTGCCAGCAGTGATGGTAGGTGGGTTATGAACACTGAAGCTTTCTTT.

The chain has TRBV27 and TRBJ1-1; possible D gene TRBD1, 6 bases. The germline CDR1 and CDR2 sequences are MNHEY and SMNVEV (reference sequence). The CDR3 sequence is 14 residues long. V was pared by 5 bases and J by 1 base, with 11 bases between. CDR3 amino acids: CASSTRGPNTEAFF. CDR3 bases: TGTGCCAGCAGTACCAGGGGCCCGAACACTGAAGCTTTCTTT.

About this clone itself: The sample has other DNA sequences that encode this CDR3 too. CDR3 in amino acids: CASSLVGTANEQYF. The CDR3 DNA follows: TGTGCCAGCAGCTTAGTCGGGACAGCGAACGAGCAGTACTTC. The chain employs TRBV7-2 and TRBJ2-7, with 7 nucleotides matching TRBD1. Germline trimming cut 1 base from V and 5 bases from J; bases unmatched to any gene: 5. The CDR3 consists of 14 residues. Per the germline V gene, CDR1 is SGHTA and CDR2 is FQGNSA.

V gene TRBV6-1 combines with J gene TRBJ2-1; D is perhaps TRBD2 (6 bases). The V end was cut by 6 bases, the J end by 12 bases, with 12 bases between. CDR1 is MNHNS, CDR2 SASEGT, per germline. This CDR3 spans 11 amino acids. This chain's CDR3 is CASSGPGRQFF. The CDR3 nucleotides read TGTGCCAGCAGCGGACCCGGGAGGCAGTTCTTC.

The chain uses TRBV7-6 and TRBJ2-1; D possibly uses TRBD1 or TRBD2 (5 bases each). CDR3 length: 13 amino acids. CDR1 and CDR2 from the germline V gene are SGHVS and FNYEAQ. V was cut by 4 bases and J by 5 bases, with 9 bases left in between. CDR3 coding DNA: TGTGCCAGCAGCTCAGGGACCAACAATGAGCAGTTCTTC. Protein: CASSSGTNNEQFF.

V is TRBV7-8 and J is TRBJ2-7; TRBD1 agrees at 7 bases. The CDR3 totals 15 residues. Germline V gives CDR1 SGHVS, CDR2 FQNEAQ. V was pared by 0 bases and J by 3 bases, with 5 bases of the junction left unmatched. CDR3 loop: CASSLARYRGYEQYF. The CDR3 nucleotides read TGTGCCAGCAGCTTAGCGAGGTACAGGGGCTACGAGCAGTACTTC.

A word on this clone: Within the sample, other DNA sequences also encode this same CDR3. The chain is built from TRBV19 and TRBJ2-7, with a possible D match to TRBD1 (6 bases). This CDR3 is built from 14 residues. V dropped 6 bases and J dropped 0 bases, with 12 bases sitting between them. Looked up from germline, CDR1 is LNHDA and CDR2 is SQIVND (reference sequence). The CDR3 nucleotides read TGTGCCAGTAGCGTCAGGGGCGGCTCCTACGAGCAGTACTTC. It translates to CASSVRGGSYEQYF.

The J gene is TRBJ1-2, the V gene TRBV10-1; D remains unclear. V was trimmed by 3 bases and J by 4 bases, leaving 9 bases between them. Germline values: CDR1 WNHNN, CDR2 SYGVQD (reference sequence). CDR3 length equals 13 residues. CDR3 protein: CASSDNRRYGYTF. The CDR3 DNA is TGCGCCAGCAGTGACAACCGACGCTATGGCTACACCTTC.

V and J are TRBV13 and TRBJ2-5; D unresolved. The germline CDR1 and CDR2 sequences are PRHDT and FYEKMQ (reference sequence). Trimming cost V 3 bases and J 3 bases, with 11 bases left between them. CDR3 size: 14 residues. CDR3 sequence (DNA): TGTGCCAGCAGCTTTGAAATAAGAAAAGAGACCCAGTACTTC. Its protein product is CASSFEIRKETQYF.

The chain uses TRBV27 and TRBJ2-7; 7 nucleotides line up with TRBD1. The CDR3 consists of 13 residues. Germline V lookup: CDR1 MNHEY, CDR2 SMNVEV (reference sequence). Trimming cost V 5 bases and J 6 bases; bases outside gene matches: 7. The CDR3 sequence: CASSVFRGIEQYF. CDR3 coding DNA: TGTGCCAGCAGTGTATTCAGGGGGATCGAGCAGTACTTC.

This chain uses TRBV4-1 with TRBJ2-1; 14 positions agree with TRBD2. The V segment lost 3 bases and the J segment 2 bases; nucleotides outside the gene matches: 3. CDR1 and CDR2 from the germline V gene are MGHRA and YSYEKL. The CDR3 consists of 17 residues. The CDR3, as DNA: TGCGCCAGCAGCCACGGACTAGCGGGAGGAGCCTACAATGAGCAGTTCTTC. It encodes CASSHGLAGGAYNEQFF.

This chain connects TRBV9 to TRBJ2-3; D might be TRBD2 (6 bases). The CDR3 totals 14 residues. CDR1 and CDR2 (germline): SGDLS, YYNGEE. V lost 3 bases and J 5 bases, leaving 13 bases between the germline ends. The CDR3 loop reads CASSGGRLVDTQYF. The CDR3 DNA follows: TGTGCCAGCAGCGGCGGCAGACTAGTAGATACGCAGTATTTT.

This clone was found once. This CDR3 is also generated by other DNA sequences in the sample. This chain links TRBV11-2 with TRBJ2-5; no reliable D call. Trimming shortened V by 3 bases and J by 0 bases, and 8 bases separated the two germline ends. The CDR3 has 14 residues. The germline gives CDR1 SGHAT, CDR2 FQNNGV. The CDR3 DNA reads TGTGCCAGCAGCTTCAGTAGGGACCAAGAGACCCAGTACTTC. It yields the protein CASSFSRDQETQYF.

The table lists this clone with a count of one. V and J are TRBV7-9 and TRBJ2-2; tentatively, D is TRBD1 (6 bases). The V gene lost 4 bases and the J gene lost 2 bases, with 14 bases spanning the gap. The V gene's germline CDR1 is SEHNR and CDR2 FQNEAQ (reference sequence). This CDR3 comprises 16 residues. CDR3 DNA: TGTGCCAGCAGCTCAAGACAGGCCCGCAACACCGGGGAGCTGTTTTTT. This codes for CASSSRQARNTGELFF. Complete variable domain (other parts from reference TRBV7-9 and TRBJ2-2): DTGVSQNPRHKITKRGQNVTFRCDPISEHNRLYWYRQTLGQGPEFLTYFQNEAQLEKSRLLSDRFSAERPKGSFSTLEIQRTEQGDSAMYLCASSSRQARNTGELFFGEGSRLTVL.

This chain connects TRBV7-2 to TRBJ1-5; TRBD1 matches at 7 bases. This CDR3 comprises 16 residues. The ends lost 1 base at V and 4 bases at J; junction bases unmatched: 7. Germline V CDR1 and CDR2: SGHTA, FQGNSA. CDR3 in amino acids: CASSLVLTGLNQPQHF. The CDR3 DNA reads TGTGCCAGCAGCTTAGTCTTGACAGGGTTAAATCAGCCCCAGCATTTT.

The CDR3 spells CASSERGQGQEKLFF. In nucleotides, the CDR3 is TGTGCCAGCAGCGAGAGGGGGCAGGGTCAAGAAAAACTGTTTTTT. The chain combines TRBV7-9 with TRBJ1-4, with 7 positions matching TRBD1. Germline CDR1 is SEHNR and CDR2 is FQNEAQ (reference sequence). The CDR3 loop spans 15 amino acids. Unmatched junction bases numbered 11, after V lost 5 bases and J lost 8 bases.

In regard to this clone: Additional DNA sequences in this sample encode the identical CDR3. V is TRBV7-9 and J is TRBJ1-1; weak D call: TRBD1 (5 bases). Trimming stripped 5 bases from V and 6 bases from J, with 13 bases between. The CDR3 consists of 13 residues. Looked up from germline, CDR1 is SEHNR and CDR2 is FQNEAQ (reference sequence). The CDR3 region is CASSLGGAAEAFF. CDR3 coding DNA: TGTGCCAGCAGCCTCGGCGGGGCAGCTGAAGCTTTCTTT.

The J gene is TRBJ1-1, the V gene TRBV27; a weak D match, TRBD1 (5 bases). CDR3 length equals 14 residues. The V and J ends lost 3 bases and 11 bases respectively, with 19 bases between them. Looked up from germline, CDR1 is MNHEY and CDR2 is SMNVEV (reference sequence). The CDR3 loop is CASSFAREGVGAFF. The CDR3 nucleotides read TGTGCCAGCAGTTTCGCCAGGGAAGGAGTTGGCGCTTTCTTT.

The chain recombines TRBV27 with TRBJ2-7; possibly TRBD1 or TRBD2 for D (5 bases each). Germline assignment: CDR1 MNHEY and CDR2 SMNVEV (reference sequence). The length of the CDR3 is 15 residues. V lost 6 bases and J 2 bases, leaving 17 bases between the germline ends. The CDR3 sequence: CASRLGAVGAYEQYF. The CDR3, as DNA: TGTGCCAGCAGACTTGGGGCAGTGGGGGCCTACGAGCAGTACTTC.

In this sample, this clone turned up once. This chain uses TRBV29-1 with TRBJ2-7, with TRBD2 identical over 8 bases. The CDR3 is made up of 12 amino acids. V trimming: 8 bases; J trimming: 5 bases; junction bases outside the gene matches: 8. CDR1 is SQVTM, CDR2 ANQGSEA, per germline. CDR3 bases: TGCAGCTCTTGGACTAGCTTGAACGAGCAGTACTTC. Translated, it gives CSSWTSLNEQYF.

CDR3: CASSESWMGSYEQYF. The CDR3 DNA sequence: TGCGCCAGCAGTGAGTCTTGGATGGGGTCCTACGAGCAGTACTTC. The chain is built from TRBV10-1 and TRBJ2-7; D remains unclear. The germline CDR1 and CDR2 sequences are WNHNN and SYGVQD (reference sequence). With 0 bases removed from V and 1 base from J, the gap between germline ends came to 10 bases. This CDR3 has 15 residues.